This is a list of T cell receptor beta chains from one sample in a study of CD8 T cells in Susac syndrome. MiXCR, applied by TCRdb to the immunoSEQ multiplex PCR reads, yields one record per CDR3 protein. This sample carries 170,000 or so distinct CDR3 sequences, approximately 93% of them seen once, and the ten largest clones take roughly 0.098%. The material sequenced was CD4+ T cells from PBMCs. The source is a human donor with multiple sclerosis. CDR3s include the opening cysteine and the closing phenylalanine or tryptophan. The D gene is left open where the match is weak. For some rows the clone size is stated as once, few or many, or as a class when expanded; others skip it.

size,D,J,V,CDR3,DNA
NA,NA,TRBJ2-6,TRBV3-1,CASSHSPGASGANVLTF,TGTGCCAGCAGCCATTCCCCGGGCGCCTCTGGGGCCAACGTCCTGACTTTC
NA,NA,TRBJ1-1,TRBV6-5,CASSEQRNTEAFF,TGTGCCAGCAGTGAACAGAGAAACACTGAAGCTTTCTTT
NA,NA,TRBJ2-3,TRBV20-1,CSALPPGGWGTDTQYF,TGCAGTGCCTTACCGCCCGGCGGTTGGGGCACAGATACGCAGTATTTT
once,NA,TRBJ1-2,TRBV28,CASSWNSVWRGYTF,TGTGCCAGCAGTTGGAATTCGGTCTGGCGTGGCTACACCTTC
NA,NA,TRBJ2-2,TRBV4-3,CASSQGVLATNTGELFF,TGCGCCAGCAGCCAAGGCGTCTTAGCGACGAACACCGGGGAGCTGTTTTTT
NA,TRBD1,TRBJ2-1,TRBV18,CASSPTGTGVRNEQFF,TGTGCCAGCTCACCCACCGGGACAGGGGTCCGAAATGAGCAGTTCTTC
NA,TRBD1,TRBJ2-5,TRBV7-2,CASSRQLGTGLQETQYF,TGTGCCAGCAGCCGCCAGCTGGGGACAGGGCTGCAAGAGACCCAGTACTTC
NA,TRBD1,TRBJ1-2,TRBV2,CARGQGNGYTF,TGTGCCAGGGGACAGGGGAATGGCTACACCTTC
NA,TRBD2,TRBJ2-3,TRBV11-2,CASRGLAGNTDTQYF,TGTGCCAGCAGGGGACTAGCGGGGAACACAGATACGCAGTATTTT
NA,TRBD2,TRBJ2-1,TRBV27,CASSFWSSGLREQFF,TGTGCCAGCAGTTTTTGGTCTAGCGGGCTAAGGGAGCAGTTCTTC
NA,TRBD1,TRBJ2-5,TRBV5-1,CASSLSGTGVQETQYF,TGCGCCAGCAGCCTCTCCGGGACAGGGGTACAAGAGACCCAGTACTTC
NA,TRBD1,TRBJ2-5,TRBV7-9,CASSLLQGWETQYF,TGTGCCAGCAGCTTACTACAGGGGTGGGAGACCCAGTACTTC
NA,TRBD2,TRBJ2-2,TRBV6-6,CASRSSGSLTGELFF,TGTGCCAGCAGATCTAGCGGGAGTCTTACCGGGGAGCTGTTTTTT
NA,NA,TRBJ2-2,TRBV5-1,CASSLALAGGTGELFF,TGCGCCAGCAGCTTGGCTCTAGCAGGAGGGACCGGGGAGCTGTTTTTT
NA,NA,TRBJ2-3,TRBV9,CASSVDPIVTDTQYF,TGTGCCAGCAGCGTAGATCCGATAGTGACAGATACGCAGTATTTT
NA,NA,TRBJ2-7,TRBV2,CASSADPRLYF,TGTGCCAGCAGTGCGGATCCACGGCTGTACTTC
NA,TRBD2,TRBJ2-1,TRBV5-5,CASSPWTSGNEQFF,TGTGCCAGCAGCCCTTGGACTAGCGGGAATGAGCAGTTCTTC
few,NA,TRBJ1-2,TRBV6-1,CATRSGSYGYTF,TGTGCCACACGATCCGGATCTTATGGCTACACCTTC
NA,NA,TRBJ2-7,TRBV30,CAWSLLPLHEQYF,TGTGCCTGGAGTCTATTACCTCTCCACGAGCAGTACTTC
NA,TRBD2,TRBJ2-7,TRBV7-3,CASSPDVAAGGAEQYF,TGTGCCAGCAGCCCGGACGTGGCAGCGGGAGGAGCTGAGCAGTACTTC
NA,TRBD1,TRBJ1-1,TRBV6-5,CASSSEMIGTGRRAFF,TGTGCCAGCAGTTCCGAAATGATCGGGACAGGGAGGAGAGCTTTCTTT
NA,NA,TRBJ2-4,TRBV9,CASSESGLAKNIQYF,TGTGCCAGCAGCGAGAGCGGGTTAGCCAAAAACATTCAGTACTTC
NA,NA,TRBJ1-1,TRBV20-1,CSARDATRATEAFF,TGCAGTGCTAGAGACGCGACGCGGGCCACTGAAGCTTTCTTT
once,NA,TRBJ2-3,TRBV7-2,CASSPVDTQYF,TGTGCCAGCAGCCCTGTAGATACGCAGTATTTT
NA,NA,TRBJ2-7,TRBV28,CAVSQQGLRGAVRQYF,TGTGCCGTATCCCAACAGGGACTGAGAGGTGCTGTTCGCCAGTACTTC
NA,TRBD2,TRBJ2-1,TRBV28,CASSRSGRASDNEQFF,TGTGCCAGCAGTCGTAGCGGGAGGGCCTCAGACAATGAGCAGTTCTTC
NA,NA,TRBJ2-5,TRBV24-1,CATSDPAEKTQYF,TGTGCCACCAGTGATCCGGCGGAGAAGACCCAGTACTTC
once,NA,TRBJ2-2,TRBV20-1,CSASRTGGLPTGELFF,TGCAGTGCTAGTCGGACCGGGGGGCTACCTACCGGGGAGCTGTTTTTT
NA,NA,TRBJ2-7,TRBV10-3,CAIGAATYEQYF,TGTGCCATCGGGGCGGCCACCTACGAGCAGTACTTC
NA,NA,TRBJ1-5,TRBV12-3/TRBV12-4,CASSFDGSNQPQHF,TGTGCCAGCAGCTTCGACGGTAGCAATCAGCCCCAGCATTTT
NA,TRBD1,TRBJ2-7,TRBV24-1,CATSESGTGATYEQYF,TGTGCCACCAGTGAATCCGGGACAGGGGCAACCTACGAGCAGTACTTC
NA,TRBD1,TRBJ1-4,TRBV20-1,CSAQQGADEKLFF,TGCAGTGCTCAACAGGGGGCCGATGAAAAACTGTTTTTT
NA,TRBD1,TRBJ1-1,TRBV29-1,CSVRGMSYTEAFF,TGCAGCGTCAGGGGGATGAGTTACACTGAAGCTTTCTTT
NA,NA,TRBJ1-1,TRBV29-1,CSVEVGMNTEAFF,TGCAGCGTTGAAGTGGGAATGAACACTGAAGCTTTCTTT
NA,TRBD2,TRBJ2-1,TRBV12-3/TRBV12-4,CASSPLSGRPQNNEQFF,TGTGCCAGCAGTCCCCTTAGCGGGAGGCCCCAAAACAATGAGCAGTTCTTC
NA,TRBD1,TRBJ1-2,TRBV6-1,CASVAGGDRGLYGYTF,TGTGCCAGCGTGGCGGGGGGGGACAGGGGACTCTATGGCTACACCTTC
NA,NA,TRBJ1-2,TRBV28,CASHRQPRGYTF,TGTGCCAGTCACCGACAGCCTCGGGGCTACACCTTC
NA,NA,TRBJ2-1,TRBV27,CASSLSEFNEQFF,TGTGCCAGCAGTTTATCGGAGTTCAATGAGCAGTTCTTC
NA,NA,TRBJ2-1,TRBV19,CASSIDHGYNEQFF,TGTGCCAGTAGTATAGATCACGGGTACAATGAGCAGTTCTTC
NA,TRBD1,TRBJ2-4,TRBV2,CASSVLYGTGKNIQYF,TGTGCCAGCAGCGTTCTCTACGGGACAGGGAAAAACATTCAGTACTTC
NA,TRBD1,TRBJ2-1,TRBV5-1,CASSLGQGARVNEQFF,TGCGCCAGCAGCTTGGGACAGGGGGCGAGGGTCAATGAGCAGTTCTTC
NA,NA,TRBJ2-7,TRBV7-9,CASSLTNEQYF,TGTGCCAGCAGCTTAACGAACGAGCAGTACTTC
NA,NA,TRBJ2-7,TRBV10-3,CAISETYRSSYEQYF,TGTGCCATCAGTGAGACCTACAGGAGCTCCTACGAGCAGTACTTC
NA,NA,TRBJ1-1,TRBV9,CASSLTPGGDTEAFF,TGTGCCAGCAGCCTGACCCCGGGGGGGGACACTGAAGCTTTCTTT
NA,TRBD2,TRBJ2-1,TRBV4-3,CASSLNGLAGGGDEQFF,TGCGCCAGCAGCCTCAATGGGCTAGCGGGAGGGGGGGATGAGCAGTTCTTC
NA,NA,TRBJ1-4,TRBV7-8,CASSLPRRRGNEKLFF,TGTGCCAGCAGCTTACCTCGCCGCCGGGGTAATGAAAAACTGTTTTTT
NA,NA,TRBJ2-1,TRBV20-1,CSAHAGAGANNEQFF,TGCAGTGCTCACGCGGGGGCGGGAGCCAACAATGAGCAGTTCTTC
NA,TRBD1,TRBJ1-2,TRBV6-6,CASSYSDRVWKDGYTF,TGTGCCAGCAGTTACTCCGACAGGGTATGGAAGGATGGCTACACCTTC
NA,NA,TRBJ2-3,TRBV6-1,CASTLRDSTDTQYF,TGTGCCAGCACCCTTAGGGACTCCACAGATACGCAGTATTTT
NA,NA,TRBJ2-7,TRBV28,CASSLLSVVGSSYEQYF,TGTGCCAGCAGTTTACTCTCCGTTGTTGGGAGCTCCTACGAGCAGTACTTC
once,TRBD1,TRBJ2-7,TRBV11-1,CASSPVGQRQYF,TGTGCCAGCAGCCCTGTGGGACAGCGGCAGTACTTC